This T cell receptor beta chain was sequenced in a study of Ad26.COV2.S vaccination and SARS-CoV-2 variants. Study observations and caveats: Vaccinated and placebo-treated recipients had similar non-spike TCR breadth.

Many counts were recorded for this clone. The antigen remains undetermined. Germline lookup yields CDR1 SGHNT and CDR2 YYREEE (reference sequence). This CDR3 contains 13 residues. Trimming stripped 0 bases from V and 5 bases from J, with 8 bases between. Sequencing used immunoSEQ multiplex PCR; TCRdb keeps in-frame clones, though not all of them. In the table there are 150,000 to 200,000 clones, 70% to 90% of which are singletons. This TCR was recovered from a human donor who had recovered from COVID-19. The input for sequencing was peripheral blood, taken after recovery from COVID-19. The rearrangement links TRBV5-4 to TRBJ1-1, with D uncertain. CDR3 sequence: CASSLERRTEAFF. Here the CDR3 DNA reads TGTGCCAGCAGCTTGGAACGTCGGACTGAAGCTTTCTTT.